A single sample is the source of the 31 T cell receptor beta chains below, sequenced in a study of OX40 agonist ivuxolimab in advanced cancers. Using immunoSEQ multiplex PCR, the repertoire was profiled, and TCRdb retains in-frame clones only, with some absent. The repertoire holds roughly 46,000 clones, with roughly 85% as singletons. Sequencing used CD4+ or CD8+ T cells sorted from blood, obtained in a trial of the OX40 agonist ivuxolimab. The receptor set was obtained from an adult with an advanced solid tumor such as melanoma, head and neck, liver or kidney cancer.

CDR3 sequence: CASSPSGRTDTQYF. DNA of the CDR3: TGTGCCAGCTCACCTAGCGGGAGAACAGATACGCAGTATTTT. The gene calls are TRBV18 and TRBJ2-3, with TRBD2 matching over 9 bases. The CDR3 totals 14 residues. Germline-derived CDR1 and CDR2 are KGHSH and LQKENI. Trimming cost V 3 bases and J 3 bases; bases outside gene matches: 1.

A single count supports this clone. CDR3 amino acids: CASSPLAGAYNEQFF. The DNA for the CDR3 is TGTGCCAGCAGCCCCCTAGCGGGTGCCTACAATGAGCAGTTCTTC. The chain joins TRBV6-5 to TRBJ2-1; 8 bases agree with TRBD2. The germline CDR1 and CDR2 sequences are MNHEY and SVGAGI. The V segment lost 6 bases and the J segment 2 bases; nucleotides outside the gene matches: 6. The CDR3 runs 15 residues.

The J gene is TRBJ2-5, the V gene TRBV30, with a possible D match to TRBD1 (6 bases). V lost 2 bases and J lost 6, with 16 bases in between. The germline CDR1 and CDR2 sequences are GTSNPN and SVGIG (reference sequence). This CDR3 region has 14 residues. The CDR3 protein is CAWSTTGPGKTQYF. CDR3 DNA sequence: TGTGCCTGGAGTACTACAGGGCCAGGGAAGACCCAGTACTTC.

The rearrangement uses TRBV7-2 and TRBJ2-3; TRBD1 aligns across 7 bases. V gave up 5 bases and J gave up 6 bases; unmatched junction bases: 5. This CDR3 spans 13 amino acids. Germline-derived CDR1 and CDR2 are SGHTA and FQGNSA. CDR3 coding DNA: TGTGCCAGCAGCGGCCGACAGGGCGATACGCAGTATTTT. Its protein product is CASSGRQGDTQYF.

The CDR3 loop is CASSQSGGNEQFF. CDR3 coding DNA: TGCGCCAGCAGCCAAAGCGGTGGCAATGAGCAGTTCTTC. The rearrangement uses TRBV4-1 and TRBJ2-1, with D possibly TRBD2 on 5 matching bases. Germline V gives CDR1 MGHRA, CDR2 YSYEKL. The CDR3 length is 13 residues. V was cut by 2 bases and J by 6 bases, with 8 bases left in between.

This clone is a singleton in its sample. This rearrangement joins TRBV19 to TRBJ2-3, with D possibly TRBD2 on 5 matching bases. The CDR3 is 14 amino acids. The V gene lost 1 base and the J gene lost 2 bases, with 7 bases spanning the gap. Per germline, CDR1 LNHDA and CDR2 SQIVND (reference sequence). CDR3 DNA: TGTGCCAGTAGTATAGGAGGGTACACAGATACGCAGTATTTT. This codes for CASSIGGYTDTQYF.

The rearrangement uses TRBV27 and TRBJ1-6; D is ambiguous. The CDR3 runs 14 residues. CDR1 and CDR2 from the germline V gene are MNHEY and SMNVEV (reference sequence). The V end lost 4 bases, the J end lost 13 bases, and 17 bases lay between the germline ends. This CDR3 reads CASSSPPLGAPLHF. The CDR3 region has the DNA TGTGCCAGCAGTTCCCCTCCCCTAGGCGCGCCCCTCCACTTT.

This clone was seen just once. The rearrangement uses TRBV4-1 and TRBJ1-1; maybe TRBD1 (6 bases). CDR1 is MGHRA and CDR2 is YSYEKL in the germline V gene. Trimming removed 0 bases from V and 3 bases from J, with 8 bases in between. CDR3 length: 14 residues. The CDR3 DNA reads as TGCGCCAGCAGCCAAGACAGGGGTTACACTGAAGCTTTCTTT. The encoded protein is CASSQDRGYTEAFF.

In its sample, this clone was seen once. The J gene is TRBJ2-7, the V gene TRBV7-9; possibly TRBD2 for D (5 bases). The CDR3 runs to 12 residues. Trimming pared 6 bases from V and 3 bases from J, leaving 9 bases between. Germline V lookup: CDR1 SEHNR, CDR2 FQNEAQ (reference sequence). The CDR3 region has the DNA TGTGCCAGCAGGCGAGGGAACTACGAGCAGTACTTC. This translates into CASRRGNYEQYF.

This chain joins TRBV29-1 and TRBJ2-1; no firm D call. The CDR3 spans 16 residues. The V gene lost 3 bases and the J gene lost 0 bases, with 15 bases spanning the gap. Germline CDR1 SQVTM, CDR2 ANQGSEA. In DNA form, the CDR3 reads TGCAGCGTTGAGGGTTTGGGCGCAAGCTCCTACAATGAGCAGTTCTTC. Protein product: CSVEGLGASSYNEQFF.

V gene TRBV28 combines with J gene TRBJ2-1; TRBD1 matches at 7 bases. The CDR3 length is 12 residues. Germline CDR1 reads MDHEN; CDR2 reads SYDVKM. Trimming took 6 bases from V and 9 from J; bases not matched to a gene: 5. CDR3 coding DNA: TGTGCCAGCAGACTTGGACAGGTTGAGCAGTTCTTC. Protein: CASRLGQVEQFF.

The chain uses TRBV10-1 and TRBJ2-1; tentative D call: TRBD2 (6 bases). The length of the CDR3 is 13 residues. V dropped 4 bases and J dropped 7 bases, with 11 bases sitting between them. Germline CDR1 reads WNHNN; CDR2 reads SYGVQD (reference sequence). The chain's CDR3 is CASSAGVWNEQFF. In DNA form, the CDR3 reads TGCGCCAGCAGTGCGGGAGTGTGGAATGAGCAGTTCTTC.

This clone has only a few counts. V and J are TRBV6-1 and TRBJ1-1; D is undetermined. The V and J ends lost 7 bases and 1 base respectively, with 16 bases between them. Germline CDR1 is MNHNS and CDR2 is SASEGT. The CDR3 has 15 residues. The CDR3 nucleotides read TGTGCCAGCATGTCCGCCGGGGTCGGGAACACTGAAGCTTTCTTT. As protein: CASMSAGVGNTEAFF.

This chain links TRBV7-9 with TRBJ2-7; D uncertain. Germline V lookup: CDR1 SEHNR, CDR2 FQNEAQ (reference sequence). V was shortened by 2 bases and J by 0 bases, with 8 bases between the two germline ends. The CDR3 is 14 amino acids. CDR3 protein: CASSLLDPSYEQYF. In DNA form, the CDR3 reads TGTGCCAGCAGCTTATTGGACCCCTCCTACGAGCAGTACTTC.

This chain joins TRBV30 and TRBJ2-7; TRBD2 matches at 8 bases. CDR3 length: 15 residues. The V gene's germline CDR1 is GTSNPN and CDR2 SVGIG (reference sequence). J gave up 7 bases and V 8 bases, and 19 bases lay outside the gene matches. The CDR3 DNA reads TGTGCCGGAGGCGCGGGAGGCCCCTGGGTGGGTGAGCAGTACTTC. Translation: CAGGAGGPWVGEQYF.

The chain recombines TRBV30 with TRBJ2-7; weak D call: TRBD1 (6 bases). There are 12 residues in the CDR3. The germline CDR1 and CDR2 sequences are GTSNPN and SVGIG (reference sequence). V lost 1 base, J lost 2 bases, and 6 bases lay in between. CDR3 bases: TGTGCCTGGAGTGACAGGGCCTACGAGCAGTACTTC. Amino acid sequence: CAWSDRAYEQYF.

The rearrangement joins TRBV20-1 to TRBJ2-5; 9 nucleotides line up with TRBD1. The CDR3 totals 10 residues. From germline, CDR1 is DFQATT and CDR2 SNEGSKA (reference sequence). After removal of 5 bases from V and 9 bases from J, the junction contained 1 base not matched to a gene. CDR3 residues: CSAGTGPQYF. As DNA, the CDR3 is TGCAGTGCTGGGACAGGGCCCCAGTACTTC.

The CDR3 loop reads CASSDVGTNTEAFF. The CDR3 DNA reads as TGTGCCAGCAGTGATGTGGGAACGAACACTGAAGCTTTCTTT. The J gene is TRBJ1-1, the V gene TRBV6-1; D is uncertain. CDR1 and CDR2 from the germline V gene are MNHNS and SASEGT. The CDR3 has 14 residues. The V end was cut by 3 bases, the J end by 1 base, with 9 bases between.

The chain is built from TRBV25-1 and TRBJ1-5; D not certain. CDR1 is MGHDK and CDR2 is SYGVNS in the germline V gene. The CDR3 loop spans 12 amino acids. Trimming took 5 bases from V and 6 from J, leaving 8 bases between them. For the CDR3, the DNA is TGTGCCAGCAGTACGGGAGGTCAGCCCCAGCATTTT. Translated, it gives CASSTGGQPQHF.

The count of this clone is one. The rearrangement uses TRBV21-1 and TRBJ1-4. TRBV21-1 is assigned pseudogene status. The CDR3 loop spans 20 amino acids. DNA of the CDR3: TGTGCCAGCAGCAGTGGAGGGAGGGGGCCTGGGTTCGCAACTAATGAAAAACTGTTTTTT. Residues: CASSSGGRGPGFATNEKLFF.

This sequence joins TRBV19 and TRBJ1-2, with TRBD1 matching over 9 bases. CDR1 LNHDA and CDR2 SQIVND come from the germline V gene (reference sequence). V shed 7 bases and J 4 bases; nucleotides not matched to a gene: 10. This CDR3 is 15 amino acids long. The CDR3, as DNA: TGTGCCAGTACCAGGGGACAGGGCAACGTCTATGGCTACACCTTC. This codes for CASTRGQGNVYGYTF.

The genes are TRBV18 and TRBJ2-7; D remains unclear. Germline loops: CDR1 KGHSH, CDR2 LQKENI. The CDR3 is made up of 14 amino acids. V gave up 0 bases and J gave up 2 bases, with 8 bases separating them. The CDR3 loop is CASSPPSPPYEQYF. The CDR3, as DNA: TGTGCCAGCTCACCACCCTCGCCCCCCTACGAGCAGTACTTC.

The chain carries TRBV5-1 and TRBJ2-4; TRBD1 matches 8 bases. Germline loops: CDR1 SGHRS, CDR2 YFSETQ. The CDR3 is made up of 14 amino acids. The V and J ends lost 6 bases and 3 bases, in that order; junction bases with no gene match: 5. CDR3 nucleotides: TGCGCCAGCAAAGTTGGGACAGGCAAAAACATTCAGTACTTC. It yields the protein CASKVGTGKNIQYF.

This clone showed up just a few times. This rearrangement joins TRBV30 to TRBJ1-5; 9 bases map to TRBD1. This CDR3 has 13 amino acids. Germline trimming cut 5 bases from V and 4 bases from J; bases unmatched to any gene: 3. Germline V gene lookup returns CDR1 GTSNPN and CDR2 SVGIG (reference sequence). The CDR3 protein is CAWGGQGNQPQHF. For the CDR3, the DNA is TGTGCCTGGGGGGGACAGGGAAATCAGCCCCAGCATTTT.

V is TRBV9 and J is TRBJ2-7, with 9 bases matching TRBD1. This CDR3 region has 16 residues. The germline CDR1 and CDR2 sequences are SGDLS and YYNGEE. J gave up 2 bases and V 0 bases, and 6 bases lay outside the gene matches. CDR3 DNA: TGTGCCAGCAGCGTAGCTCCGGGACAGGGAACCTACGAGCAGTACTTC. Translating gives CASSVAPGQGTYEQYF.

V usage is TRBV15 and J usage is TRBJ1-2; 10 bases match TRBD1. The CDR3 sequence is 19 residues long. Germline lookup yields CDR1 LNHNV and CDR2 YYDKDF (reference sequence). The V and J ends lost 3 bases and 7 bases, in that order; junction bases with no gene match: 20. This chain's CDR3 is CATSSDPRDRGIKLCGYTF. The CDR3 nucleotides are TGTGCCACCAGCAGCGACCCACGGGACAGGGGAATCAAACTCTGTGGCTACACCTTC.

The chain has TRBV4-3 and TRBJ1-5; no definite D call. The CDR3 is made up of 13 amino acids. Germline V gene data show CDR1 as LGHNA and CDR2 as YSLEER. The V end lost 2 bases, the J end lost 1 base, and 3 bases lay between the germline ends. Here the CDR3 reads CASSQSSNQPQHF. The CDR3 nucleotides are TGCGCCAGCAGCCAATCGAGCAATCAGCCCCAGCATTTT.

This chain uses TRBV27 with TRBJ2-1; either TRBD1 or TRBD2 may supply D (6 bases each). Trimming stripped 3 bases from V and 2 bases from J, with 8 bases between. CDR3 length equals 14 residues. Germline loops: CDR1 MNHEY, CDR2 SMNVEV (reference sequence). CDR3 sequence: CASSFGGPYNEQFF. The CDR3 nucleotides read TGTGCCAGCAGTTTTGGGGGGCCCTACAATGAGCAGTTCTTC.

A few counts support this clone. This chain joins TRBV29-1 and TRBJ2-5; 8 positions agree with TRBD1. J gave up 5 bases and V 0 bases, and 11 bases lay outside the gene matches. CDR3 length equals 16 residues. Germline CDR1 reads SQVTM; CDR2 reads ANQGSEA. In nucleotides, the CDR3 is TGCAGCGTTGAAGACCCAATGACAGGGGTTGGGGAGACCCAGTACTTC. Translated, it gives CSVEDPMTGVGETQYF.

The chain employs TRBV7-2 and TRBJ2-5; 8 bases agree with TRBD2. CDR3 length: 16 residues. Germline values: CDR1 SGHTA, CDR2 FQGNSA. The ends lost 7 bases at V and 1 base at J; junction bases unmatched: 11. The CDR3: CASMRSAGALQETQYF. As DNA, the CDR3 is TGTGCCAGCATGCGGTCAGCGGGGGCCCTCCAAGAGACCCAGTACTTC.

V gene TRBV5-6 combines with J gene TRBJ1-4; D not certain. V lost 5 bases and J lost 0, with 5 bases in between. Germline V gene sequence: CDR1 SGHDT, CDR2 YYEEEE. This CDR3 is 13 amino acids long. CDR3 DNA sequence: TGTGCCAGCAGGGATGCAACTAATGAAAAACTGTTTTTT. This gives the protein CASRDATNEKLFF.